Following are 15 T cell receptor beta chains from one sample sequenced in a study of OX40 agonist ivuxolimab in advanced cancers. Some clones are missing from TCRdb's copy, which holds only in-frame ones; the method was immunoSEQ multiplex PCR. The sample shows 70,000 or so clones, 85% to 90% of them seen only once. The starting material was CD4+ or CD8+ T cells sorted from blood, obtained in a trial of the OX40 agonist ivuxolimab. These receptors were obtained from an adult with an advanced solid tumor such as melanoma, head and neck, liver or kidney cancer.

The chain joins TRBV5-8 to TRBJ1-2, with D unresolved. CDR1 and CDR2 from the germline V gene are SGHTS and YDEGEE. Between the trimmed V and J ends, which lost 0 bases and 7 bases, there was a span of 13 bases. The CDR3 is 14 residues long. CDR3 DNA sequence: TGTGCCAGCAGCTTGGAAGGAGAAACCTTTGGCTACACCTTC. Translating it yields CASSLEGETFGYTF.

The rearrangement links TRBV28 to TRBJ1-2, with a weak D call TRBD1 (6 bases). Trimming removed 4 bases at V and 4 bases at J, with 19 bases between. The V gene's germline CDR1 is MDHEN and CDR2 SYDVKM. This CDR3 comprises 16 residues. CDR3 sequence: CASSSLSTGLTYGYTF. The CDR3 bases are TGTGCCAGCAGTTCCCTCTCGACAGGTTTGACCTATGGCTACACCTTC.

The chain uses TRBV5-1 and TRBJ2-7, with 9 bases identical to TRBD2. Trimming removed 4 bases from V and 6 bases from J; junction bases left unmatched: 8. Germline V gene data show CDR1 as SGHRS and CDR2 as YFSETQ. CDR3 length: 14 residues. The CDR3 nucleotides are TGCGCCAGCAGCGCCCAGACTAGCGGCGGCGAGCAGTACTTC. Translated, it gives CASSAQTSGGEQYF.

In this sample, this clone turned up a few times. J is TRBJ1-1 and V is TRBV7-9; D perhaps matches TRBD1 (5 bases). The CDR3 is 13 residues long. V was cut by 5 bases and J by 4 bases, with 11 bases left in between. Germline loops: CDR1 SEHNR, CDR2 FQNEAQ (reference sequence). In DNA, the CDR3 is TGTGCCAGCAGCCCAGGGAAGGGCACTGAAGCTTTCTTT. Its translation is CASSPGKGTEAFF.

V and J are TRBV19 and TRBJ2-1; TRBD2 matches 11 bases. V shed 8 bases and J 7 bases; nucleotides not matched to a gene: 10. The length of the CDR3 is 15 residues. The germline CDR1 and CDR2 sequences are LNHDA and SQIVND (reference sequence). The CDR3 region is CASATSGAPLNEQFF. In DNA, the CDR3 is TGTGCCAGTGCGACTAGCGGGGCCCCTTTGAATGAGCAGTTCTTC. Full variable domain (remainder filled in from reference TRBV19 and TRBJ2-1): DGGITQSPKYLFRKEGQNVTLSCEQNLNHDAMYWYRQDPGQGLRLIYYSQIVNDFQKGDIAEGYSVSREKKESFPLTVTSAQKNPTAFYLCASATSGAPLNEQFFGPGTRLTVL.

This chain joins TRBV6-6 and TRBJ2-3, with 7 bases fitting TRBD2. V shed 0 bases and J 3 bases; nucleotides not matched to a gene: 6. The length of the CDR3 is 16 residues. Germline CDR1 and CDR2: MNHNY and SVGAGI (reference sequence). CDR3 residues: CASSYSRTGGTDTQYF. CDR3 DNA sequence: TGTGCCAGCAGTTACTCCCGGACGGGGGGTACAGATACGCAGTATTTT.

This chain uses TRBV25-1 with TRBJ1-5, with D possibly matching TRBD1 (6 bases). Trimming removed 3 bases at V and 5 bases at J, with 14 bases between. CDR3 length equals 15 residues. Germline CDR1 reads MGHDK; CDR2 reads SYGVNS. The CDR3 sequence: CASSDPGQRDQPQHF. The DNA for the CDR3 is TGTGCCAGCAGTGACCCGGGACAACGGGATCAGCCCCAGCATTTT.

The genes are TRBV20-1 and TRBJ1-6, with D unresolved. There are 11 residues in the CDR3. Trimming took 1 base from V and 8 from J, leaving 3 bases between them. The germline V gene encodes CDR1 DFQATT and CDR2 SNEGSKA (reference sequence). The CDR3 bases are TGCAGTGCTAGAGGGGATTCACCCCTCCACTTT. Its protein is CSARGDSPLHF.

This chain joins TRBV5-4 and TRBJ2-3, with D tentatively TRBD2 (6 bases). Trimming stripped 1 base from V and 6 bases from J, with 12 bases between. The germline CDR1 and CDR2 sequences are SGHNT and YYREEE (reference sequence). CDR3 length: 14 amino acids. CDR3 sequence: CASSLRPGTDTQYF. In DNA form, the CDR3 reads TGTGCCAGCAGCTTGCGCCCCGGGACTGATACGCAGTATTTT.

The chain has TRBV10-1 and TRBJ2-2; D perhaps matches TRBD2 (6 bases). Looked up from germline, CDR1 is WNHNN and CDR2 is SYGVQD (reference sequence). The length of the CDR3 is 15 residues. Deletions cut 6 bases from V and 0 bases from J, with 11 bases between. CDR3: CASSPEGPNTGELFF. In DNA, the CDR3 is TGCGCCAGCAGCCCGGAGGGACCGAACACCGGGGAGCTGTTTTTT.

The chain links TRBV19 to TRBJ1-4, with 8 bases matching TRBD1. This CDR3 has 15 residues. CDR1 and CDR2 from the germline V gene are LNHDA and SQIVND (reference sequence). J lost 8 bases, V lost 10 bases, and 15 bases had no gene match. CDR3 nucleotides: TGTGCCACCTCTGGGACAGGAGGGGGTGGGGAAAAACTGTTTTTT. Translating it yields CATSGTGGGGEKLFF.

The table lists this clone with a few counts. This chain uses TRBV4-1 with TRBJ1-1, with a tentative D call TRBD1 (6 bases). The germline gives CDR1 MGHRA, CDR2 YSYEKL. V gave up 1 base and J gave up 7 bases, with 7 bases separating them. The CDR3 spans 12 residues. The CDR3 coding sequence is TGCGCCAGCAGCCAAGTAGGGGGTGAAGCTTTCTTT. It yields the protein CASSQVGGEAFF.

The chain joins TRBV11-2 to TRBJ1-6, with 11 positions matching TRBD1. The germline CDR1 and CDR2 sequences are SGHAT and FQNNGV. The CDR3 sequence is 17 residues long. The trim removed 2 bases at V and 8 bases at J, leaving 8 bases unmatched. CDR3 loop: CASSLRNPGQGDSPLHF. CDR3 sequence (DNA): TGTGCCAGCAGCTTACGAAACCCGGGACAGGGGGATTCACCCCTCCACTTT. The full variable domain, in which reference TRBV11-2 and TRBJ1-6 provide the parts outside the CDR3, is EAGVAQSPRYKIIEKRQSVAFWCNPISGHATLYWYQQILGQGPKLLIQFQNNGVVDDSQLPKDRFSAERLKGVDSTLKIQPAKLEDSAVYLCASSLRNPGQGDSPLHFGNGTRLTVT.

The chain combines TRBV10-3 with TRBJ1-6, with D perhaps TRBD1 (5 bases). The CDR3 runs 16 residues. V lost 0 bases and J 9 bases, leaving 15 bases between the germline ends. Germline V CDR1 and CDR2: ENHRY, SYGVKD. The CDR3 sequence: CAISESTVDGGSPLHF. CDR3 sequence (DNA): TGTGCCATCAGTGAGTCGACAGTAGACGGAGGTTCACCCCTCCACTTT.

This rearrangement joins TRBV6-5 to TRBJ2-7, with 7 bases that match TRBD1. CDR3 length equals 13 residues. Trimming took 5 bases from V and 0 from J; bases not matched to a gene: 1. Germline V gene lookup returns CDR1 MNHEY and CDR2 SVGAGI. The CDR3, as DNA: TGTGCCAGCAGTGACAGGGTCTCCTACGAGCAGTACTTC. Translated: CASSDRVSYEQYF.